The source of this TCR beta chain is a study of regulatory T cells in long-lasting Graves disease. Building of the TCR beta libraries involved iRepertoire HTBI primers and Arm-PCR of CDR3 regions. Each CDR3 protein gets one entry after TCRdb re-called the multiplex PCR reads with MiXCR. The sample yields around 450,000 distinct CDR3 sequences, 15% to 20% seen once. Study-wide findings and caveats: Favored gene segments in persistent disease were TRBV28, TRBJ1-2 and TRBJ2-5.

At least ten counts were recorded for this clonotype. The antigen is unknown. V dropped 6 bases and J dropped 3 bases, with 12 bases sitting between them. The germline V gene encodes CDR1 MNHEY and CDR2 SMNVEV (reference sequence). The CDR3 is made up of 14 amino acids. Time point of the sample: newly diagnosed GD, antithyroid drugs for less than 3 months. PBMC RNA served as the TCR library source. The same sample was also used in a study of T cells in Graves' hyperthyroidism and ophthalmopathy.

Sequencing was performed on peripheral blood mononuclear cells (PBMCs), taken at new diagnosis, from a patient treated with antithyroid drugs. This receptor was identified in a man aged 35 to 55 with Graves disease. The chain is built from TRBV27 and TRBJ2-1; maybe TRBD1 (6 bases). The CDR3 region is CASRLPDSYNEQFF. The CDR3 region has the DNA TGTGCCAGCAGACTGCCGGACAGCTACAATGAGCAGTTCTTC.